This is a list of T cell receptor beta chains from one sample in a study of OX40 agonist ivuxolimab in advanced cancers. The data were produced by immunoSEQ multiplex PCR, yet TCRdb's version contains in-frame clones alone and is incomplete. The sample lists tens of thousands of clones; approximately 92% were seen once. Source: CD4+ or CD8+ T cells sorted from blood, taken in a trial of the OX40 agonist ivuxolimab. These TCRs come from an adult with an advanced solid tumor such as melanoma, head and neck, liver or kidney cancer. The CDR3 runs from the conserved cysteine through the conserved F or W. D genes are given only for firm matches. Size tells how often a clone was seen (once, few, many) or the class of an expanded clone, and some rows leave it out.

v_gene	d_gene	j_gene	abundance	CDR3aa	CDR3nt
TRBV6-1	.	TRBJ1-1	once	CASSENRMNTEAFF	TGTGCCAGCAGTGAAAACAGGATGAACACTGAAGCTTTCTTT
TRBV6-5	.	TRBJ1-4	.	CASSYSPAGSREKLFF	TGTGCCAGCAGTTACTCTCCGGCAGGGTCGAGGGAAAAACTGTTTTTT
TRBV7-9	.	TRBJ2-3	.	CASKNRRLELVTDTQYF	TGTGCCAGCAAAAATCGGAGACTAGAGTTAGTCACAGATACGCAGTATTTT
TRBV6-1	.	TRBJ1-5	few	CATNRVWHQPQHF	TGTGCCACGAACAGGGTTTGGCATCAGCCCCAGCATTTT
TRBV6-5	TRBD1	TRBJ1-1	.	CASSYSWTGLNTEAFF	TGTGCCAGCAGTTACTCGTGGACAGGGCTGAACACTGAAGCTTTCTTT
TRBV7-9	.	TRBJ2-4	.	CASSLAPGTQNIQYF	TGTGCCAGCAGCTTAGCCCCAGGCACCCAAAACATTCAGTACTTC
TRBV28	TRBD1	TRBJ1-1	.	CASSFSQGRRTEAFF	TGTGCCAGCAGTTTCTCACAGGGGAGGAGGACTGAAGCTTTCTTT
TRBV2	.	TRBJ2-7	.	CASSVPGTAYEQYF	TGTGCCAGCAGCGTCCCTGGGACCGCCTACGAGCAGTACTTC
TRBV5-1	.	TRBJ1-2	.	CASSIGAGIGYGYTF	TGCGCCAGCAGCATCGGGGCGGGGATTGGCTATGGCTACACCTTC
TRBV19	TRBD2	TRBJ2-1	.	CASSNAGTSVHGQFF	TGTGCCAGTAGTAATGCCGGGACTAGCGTCCATGGGCAGTTCTTC
TRBV7-3	TRBD2	TRBJ2-1	.	CASSLYGTSEGRRQFF	TGTGCCAGCAGCTTATACGGGACTAGTGAAGGAAGGCGGCAGTTCTTC
TRBV6-4	.	TRBJ2-3	.	CASSDRGGSDTQYF	TGTGCCAGCAGTGACAGAGGGGGGTCAGATACGCAGTATTTT
TRBV5-1	.	TRBJ2-2	.	CASSFSEGSGELFF	TGCGCCAGCAGCTTTTCGGAGGGAAGCGGGGAGCTGTTTTTT
TRBV4-2	.	TRBJ2-5	.	CASSQAWGAGTANQETQYF	TGTGCCAGCAGCCAAGCCTGGGGGGCGGGGACAGCGAATCAAGAGACCCAGTACTTC
TRBV18	TRBD2	TRBJ2-2	.	CASSPPAGGGTGELFF	TGTGCCAGCTCACCACCAGCGGGAGGCGGGACCGGGGAGCTGTTTTTT
TRBV2	.	TRBJ1-1	.	CASSEAGSLNTEAFF	TGTGCCAGCAGTGAAGCGGGCAGCTTGAACACTGAAGCTTTCTTT
TRBV27	TRBD2	TRBJ2-2	.	CASSFRTSGGGELFF	TGTGCCAGCAGTTTCCGGACTAGCGGGGGCGGGGAGCTGTTTTTT
TRBV13	.	TRBJ1-6	.	CASSLFQGNSPLHF	TGTGCCAGCAGCTTGTTCCAGGGGAACTCACCCCTCCACTTT
TRBV5-1	.	TRBJ1-2	.	CASSAGRYGYTF	TGCGCCAGCAGCGCAGGGCGCTATGGCTACACCTTC
TRBV13	TRBD1	TRBJ2-6	.	CASSFYPGQGLSGANVLTF	TGTGCCAGCAGCTTTTACCCGGGACAGGGCCTCTCTGGGGCCAACGTCCTGACTTTC
TRBV28	.	TRBJ2-6	.	CASSSNRVPGANVLTF	TGTGCCAGCAGCTCGAACAGGGTACCGGGGGCCAACGTCCTGACTTTC
TRBV7-9	.	TRBJ2-3	.	CASSSLWGDLLDTQYF	TGTGCCAGCAGCTCTCTCTGGGGAGACCTACTCGATACGCAGTATTTT
TRBV7-3	.	TRBJ1-2	.	CASSRYGQGSYDGYTF	TGTGCCAGCAGCCGTTACGGCCAGGGTAGCTATGATGGCTACACCTTC
TRBV19	.	TRBJ1-1	.	CASGPYREENTEAFF	TGTGCCAGTGGCCCCTACAGGGAGGAGAACACTGAAGCTTTCTTT
TRBV28	.	TRBJ1-2	.	CASTVGGENYGYTF	TGTGCCAGCACGGTGGGCGGCGAAAACTATGGCTACACCTTC
TRBV9	TRBD1	TRBJ2-1	.	CASSPRDRGYNEQFF	TGTGCCAGCAGCCCCCGGGACAGGGGGTACAATGAGCAGTTCTTC
TRBV28	.	TRBJ1-6	few	CASSRFGSPLHF	TGTGCCAGCAGCAGGTTTGGGTCACCCCTCCACTTT
TRBV9	.	TRBJ1-5	.	CASSVGPVVESNQPQHF	TGTGCCAGCAGCGTAGGTCCCGTTGTAGAGAGCAATCAGCCCCAGCATTTT
TRBV7-2	.	TRBJ2-2	.	CASSFRVSNTGELFF	TGTGCCAGCAGCTTTAGGGTGTCGAACACCGGGGAGCTGTTTTTT
TRBV2	.	TRBJ2-3	.	CASSLGGTDTQYF	TGTGCCAGCAGCCTCGGGGGCACAGATACGCAGTATTTT
TRBV5-1	.	TRBJ2-7	.	CASSLGGQDTYEQYF	TGCGCCAGCAGCCTTGGGGGGCAGGATACTTACGAGCAGTACTTC
TRBV6-1	.	TRBJ2-5	.	CASIVAGQETQYF	TGTGCCAGCATCGTGGCGGGACAAGAGACCCAGTACTTC